A selection of T cell receptor beta chains follows, all from one sample in a study of shared clonotypes between healthy human individuals. Libraries were prepared by immunoSEQ multiplex PCR; TCRdb keeps only in-frame clonotypes and omits some of them. There are about 1.1 million clones in the sample; roughly 77% occur only once, and 0.89% lies in the top ten. The sequencing sample was made of memory CD4+ T cells from PBMCs. The receptors derive from a man younger than 30 in good health. Some clones in this sample may be carry-over from other donors' samples. Each CDR3 is given with its conserved first and last residue. The D gene is left open where the match is weak. Only some rows state a clone size, as once, few, many or a class for expanded clones.

J gene,D gene,clone size,V gene,CDR3 DNA,CDR3 protein
TRBJ2-2,NA,NA,TRBV6-5,TGTGCCAGCAGTTACAGGGGTCACACCGGGGAGCTGTTTTTT,CASSYRGHTGELFF
TRBJ1-1,TRBD1,NA,TRBV27,TGTGCCAGCAACCGATGGGGACAGTCATACATGAACACTGAAGCTTTCTTT,CASNRWGQSYMNTEAFF
TRBJ2-3,NA,NA,TRBV7-9,TGTGCCAGCAGCTTAGCACAGGGAGGACCGGATACGCAGTATTTT,CASSLAQGGPDTQYF
TRBJ1-2,NA,NA,TRBV5-8,TGTGCCAGCAGCGAAGGGACACGCGGCTACACCTTC,CASSEGTRGYTF
TRBJ1-2,TRBD1,once,TRBV19,TGTGCCAGTAAGGGCGCGGACAGGGGACTCTATGGCTACACCTTC,CASKGADRGLYGYTF
TRBJ1-2,TRBD1,NA,TRBV5-4,TGTGCCAGCAGCCGGCGGGACAGAAGAAACTATGGCTACACCTTC,CASSRRDRRNYGYTF
TRBJ2-7,NA,once,TRBV5-4,TGTGCCAGCAGCTTGGGGGTGCGGAACGAGCAGTACTTC,CASSLGVRNEQYF
TRBJ2-2,TRBD2,NA,TRBV5-1,TGCGCCAGCAGCCCAGGAGGGCGGGAGGGCACCGGGGAGCTGTTTTTT,CASSPGGREGTGELFF
TRBJ1-2,NA,NA,TRBV7-8,TGTGCCGGTGTGGACTATGGCTACACCTTC,CAGVDYGYTF
TRBJ2-1,TRBD2,NA,TRBV10-2,TGCGCCAGCACACTCACAGGACTAGGGGACAATGAGCAGTTCTTC,CASTLTGLGDNEQFF
TRBJ2-7,NA,NA,TRBV23-1,TGCGCCAGCAGTCAATCGAGGACCGGGCTAGTATACAGCGAGCAGTACTTC,CASSQSRTGLVYSEQYF
TRBJ2-7,NA,NA,TRBV30,TGTGCCTGGAGTGTAGATATCGGCCTAGTGGTATCCTACGAGCAGTACTTC,CAWSVDIGLVVSYEQYF
TRBJ1-2,NA,few,TRBV19,TGTGCCAGTAGTAAAGGGTCCCTCCAAGGACAAGGTGGCTACACCTTC,CASSKGSLQGQGGYTF
TRBJ2-7,NA,NA,TRBV5-6,TGTGCCAGCAGCGACTTAGGTGACTGGGCATCCGAGCAGTACTTC,CASSDLGDWASEQYF
TRBJ1-4,NA,NA,TRBV5-4,TGTGCCAGCAGTATCCGTTCCAGGGGTAATGAAAAACTGTTTTTT,CASSIRSRGNEKLFF
TRBJ2-7,NA,NA,TRBV28,TGTGCCAGCAGTTTGGAACAGGGTCGGTGGGGGAACGAGCAGTACTTC,CASSLEQGRWGNEQYF
TRBJ2-5,NA,NA,TRBV6-1,TGTGCCAGCAGCGCTTTGGAGACCCAGTACTTC,CASSALETQYF
TRBJ1-5,TRBD1,once,TRBV2,TGTGCCAGCAGCGCCGGAACAGGGGGAGGCAATCAGCCCCAGCATTTT,CASSAGTGGGNQPQHF
TRBJ1-5,NA,NA,TRBV28,TGTGCCAGCAGTTTATATCGTCAGCCCCAGCATTTT,CASSLYRQPQHF
TRBJ1-5,NA,NA,TRBV20-1,TGCAGTCTGGGGGAAGCCCAGCATTTT,CSLGEAQHF
TRBJ1-5,NA,NA,TRBV6-5,TGTGCCAGCAGACGAGCCCCGGACGGTCAGCCCCAGCATTTT,CASRRAPDGQPQHF
TRBJ1-5,NA,NA,TRBV5-8,TGTGCCAGCAGCTTGGGGCCAGATCAGCCCCAGCATTTT,CASSLGPDQPQHF
TRBJ1-2,NA,NA,TRBV5-1,TGCGCCAGCAGCTTGTATCCAGGGTCATTGTCCCACTATGGCTACACCTTC,CASSLYPGSLSHYGYTF
TRBJ1-1,NA,NA,TRBV6-6,TGTGCCAGCAGTATCCCGGGACTGGGCCAGCCTGAAGCTTTCTTT,CASSIPGLGQPEAFF
TRBJ2-7,TRBD1,once,TRBV14,TGTGCCAGCAGCCTATCTCACAGGGGGTTGCCTGGGTTTGACGAGCAGTACTTC,CASSLSHRGLPGFDEQYF
TRBJ2-5,TRBD2,NA,TRBV19,TGTGCCAGTAGTATGGGGTCAGTAGCGGGAGTCGAGACCCAGTACTTC,CASSMGSVAGVETQYF
TRBJ2-7,TRBD2,NA,TRBV7-3,TGTGCCAGCAGCTTAACCGGACTAGCGGGAGCGTTCCACGAGCAGTACTTC,CASSLTGLAGAFHEQYF
TRBJ1-5,NA,few,TRBV28,TGTGCCAGCAGTCTTGGGTCGGGGATGAGCAATCAGCCCCAGCATTTT,CASSLGSGMSNQPQHF
TRBJ2-5,TRBD2,NA,TRBV11-2,TGTGCCAGCAGCCCCCGGAGACTAGCGGGAGGAGAGACCCAGTACTTC,CASSPRRLAGGETQYF
TRBJ2-7,NA,NA,TRBV15,TGTGCCACCAGCAGAGATCGACGGTTTGGCTACGAGCAGTACTTC,CATSRDRRFGYEQYF
TRBJ1-4,NA,NA,TRBV6-6,TGTGCCAGCAGTTACACGGCCAGGGCTGAAAAACTGTTTTTT,CASSYTARAEKLFF
TRBJ2-3,TRBD1,once,TRBV28,TGTGCCAGCAGTTTTGACAGGGGCAGCACAGATACGCAGTATTTT,CASSFDRGSTDTQYF
TRBJ2-1,NA,NA,TRBV29-1,TGCAGCGTTGGTAATAACCGTTACAATGAGCAGTTCTTC,CSVGNNRYNEQFF
TRBJ2-2,TRBD2,NA,TRBV30,TGTGCCTGGAGTGGATTAGCGGGAGATGCCGGGGAGCTGTTTTTT,CAWSGLAGDAGELFF
TRBJ1-4,TRBD1,NA,TRBV7-9,TGTGCCAGCAGCTTAGCAGACAGGGCTGAAAAACTGTTTTTT,CASSLADRAEKLFF
TRBJ2-1,NA,NA,TRBV7-8,TGTGCCAGCAGCTTACAGGTCTACAATGAGCAGTTCTTC,CASSLQVYNEQFF
TRBJ1-4,NA,NA,TRBV4-1,TGCGCCAGCAGCCTGTACGACACACCAACTAATGAAAAACTGTTTTTT,CASSLYDTPTNEKLFF